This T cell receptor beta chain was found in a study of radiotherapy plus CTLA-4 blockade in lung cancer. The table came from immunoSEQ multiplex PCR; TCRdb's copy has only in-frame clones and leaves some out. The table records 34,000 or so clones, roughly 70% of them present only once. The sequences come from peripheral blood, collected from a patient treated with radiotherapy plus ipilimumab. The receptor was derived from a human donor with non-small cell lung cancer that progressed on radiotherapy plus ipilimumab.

Written as DNA, the CDR3 is TGTGCCAGCAGCGTAGAGGGGAACTATGGCTACACCTTC. It is translated as CASSVEGNYGYTF. The chain links TRBV9 to TRBJ1-2, with a possible D match to TRBD1 (5 bases). Trimming took off 0 bases at V and 2 bases at J, with 5 bases between the two ends. CDR1 and CDR2 from the germline V gene are SGDLS and YYNGEE. This CDR3 contains 13 residues.